This T cell receptor beta chain was found in a study of blood T cells in healthy people across ages. Study-wide findings and caveats: Since the PBMCs were unsorted, naive and antigen-experienced cells could not be conclusively compared.

Worth noting for this clonotype: Its antigen is not known.

A J-beta primer mix and a sample-barcoded 5' primer were used in a second PCR of roughly 7 to 12 cycles. TCRdb re-called the 5' RACE reads with MiXCR, one entry per CDR3 protein. The sample holds about a million distinct CDR3 sequences, 40% to 60% seen once. Germline V CDR1 and CDR2: SGDLS, YYNGEE. V lost 3 bases to trimming and J lost 6 bases, with 12 bases between them. The CDR3 is 14 residues long. The sequencing sample was made of blood. This clonotype was obtained from a man aged 25-45 years in good health. The chain links TRBV9 to TRBJ2-2; D perhaps matches TRBD1 (6 bases). CDR3 nucleotides: TGTGCCAGCAGCGGATTTACAGGGTCCGGGGAGCTGTTTTTT. It yields the protein CASSGFTGSGELFF.